The clone carrying this T cell receptor beta chain was counted only a few times. PCR used 60 Vbeta primers and 13 Jbeta primers. The assay was immunoSEQ multiplex PCR, and TCRdb's table has in-frame clones only and misses some. The sample consists of 150,000 to 200,000 clones, roughly 76% of them appearing once. The sample is drawn from a study of cytomegalovirus exposure and HLA in healthy donors. The CDR3 has 13 residues. J was trimmed by 13 bases and V by 4 bases; bases with no gene match: 10. In germline, CDR1 is MNHNY, CDR2 SVGAGI (reference sequence). The clonotype comes from a woman between 50 and 59 years old in good health and CMV-seronegative. V and J are TRBV6-6 and TRBJ1-3, with 7 bases fitting TRBD1. The source material was PBMCs. CDR3 loop: CASSSSALQGIYF. Written as DNA, the CDR3 is TGTGCCAGCAGTTCCTCCGCCCTACAGGGGATATATTTT.